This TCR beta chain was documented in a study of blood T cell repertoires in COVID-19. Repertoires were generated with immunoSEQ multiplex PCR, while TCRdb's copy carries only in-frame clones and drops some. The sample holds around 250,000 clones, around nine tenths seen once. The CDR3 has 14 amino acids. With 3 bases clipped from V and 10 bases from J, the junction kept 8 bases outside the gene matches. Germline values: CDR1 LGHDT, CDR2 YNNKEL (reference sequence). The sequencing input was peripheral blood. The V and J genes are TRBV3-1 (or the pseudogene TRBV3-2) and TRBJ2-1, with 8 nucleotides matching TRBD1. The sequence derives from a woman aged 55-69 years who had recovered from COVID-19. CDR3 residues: CASSHPRRGPEQFF. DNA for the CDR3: TGTGCCAGCAGCCACCCCCGCAGGGGGCCCGAGCAGTTCTTC.